This TCR beta chain was sequenced for a study of metastatic and nonmetastatic thyroid tumors. By share, this clone ranks as medium-sized. TCRdb reprocessed the PCR reads via MiXCR. The data show 30,000 to 40,000 clones, about 29% seen once. Germline CDR1 DFQATT, CDR2 SNEGSKA (reference sequence). CDR3 size: 12 residues. V was cut by 0 bases and J by 4 bases, with 7 bases left in between. Not a single patient had been given any form of treatment at any point before undergoing thyroid surgery. The J gene is TRBJ2-7, the V gene TRBV20-1; no reliable D call. The TCR originated in a female donor with papillary thyroid cancer or a benign thyroid nodule (not recorded which). Some clones in this sample may be carry-over from other donors' samples. Specimen: blood. CDR3 in DNA: TGCAGTGCTAGAGACGGCGGTTACGAGCAGTACTTC. It specifies CSARDGGYEQYF.